The 4 T cell receptor beta chains below all came from one sample that was sequenced in a study of T cell responses to AZD1222 COVID-19 vaccine. Measured with immunoSEQ multiplex PCR; TCRdb has only the in-frame clones, and not every one. Among about 92,000 clones, around nine tenths were seen once, and the ten largest hold around 2.8%. The sample consisted of peripheral blood, taken on day 0 of AZD1222 vaccination. The receptors were sampled from an adult in good health.

V and J are TRBV28 and TRBJ1-6; TRBD1 matches at 10 bases. With V trimmed by 5 bases and J by 9 bases, 7 bases remained unmatched. There are 15 residues in the CDR3. CDR1 is MDHEN and CDR2 is SYDVKM in the germline V gene. CDR3 loop: CASSLGTGEISPLHF. DNA of the CDR3: TGTGCCAGCAGTCTCGGGACAGGGGAAATTTCACCCCTCCACTTT.

V and J are TRBV7-9 and TRBJ2-5; 9 bases map to TRBD2. This CDR3 has 16 amino acids. Germline loops: CDR1 SEHNR, CDR2 FQNEAQ (reference sequence). V lost 5 bases and J lost 4; bases outside the gene matches: 11. The CDR3 DNA reads TGTGCCAGCAGCCCTAGCTGGCGGGAGGGCCCAGAGACCCAGTACTTC. It translates to CASSPSWREGPETQYF.

The genes are TRBV7-8 and TRBJ2-7; TRBD1 might be the D (6 bases). Deletions cut 1 base from V and 2 bases from J, with 18 bases between. This CDR3 is 17 amino acids long. The germline V gene has CDR1 SGHVS and CDR2 FQNEAQ. CDR3: CASSLVGAGRVTYEQYF. The CDR3 region has the DNA TGTGCCAGCAGCTTAGTGGGGGCGGGCAGGGTGACCTACGAGCAGTACTTC.

The genes are TRBV28 and TRBJ2-7; 9 bases fit TRBD1. Trimming took 6 bases from V and 4 from J; bases not matched to a gene: 13. CDR1 and CDR2 (germline): MDHEN, SYDVKM. The CDR3 is 16 amino acids. The DNA for the CDR3 is TGTGCCAGCAGCTCATTCTCCGGGACAGGGTTATACGAGCAGTACTTC. This sequence encodes CASSSFSGTGLYEQYF.